This T cell receptor beta chain was sequenced in a study of cytomegalovirus exposure and HLA in healthy donors. Study information: Findings of an earlier analysis included some 120 million unique TCR beta sequences from 180 million or so T cells. Study findings and constraints: Some V segments, TRBV6-2 and TRBV6-3 among them, were indistinguishable and were therefore excluded. In an earlier analysis, most TCR beta V segments were productive about 90% or about 30% of the time.

Both 60 Vbeta primers and 13 Jbeta primers went into the PCR. Using immunoSEQ multiplex PCR, the repertoire was profiled, and TCRdb retains in-frame clones only, with some absent. This sample carries about 200,000 clones, more than 65% of them seen once, and the ten largest clones take roughly 1.5%. The V gene's germline CDR1 is SGHNT and CDR2 YENEEA. The CDR3 sequence is 19 residues long. Trimming removed 3 bases from V and 0 bases from J; junction bases left unmatched: 16. Healthy individuals who donated bone marrow served as the donors. Worth noting for this clone: Its antigen is undetermined.

The sequence was obtained from a girl aged 10 to 17 in good health and CMV-seropositive. The material sequenced was PBMCs. The J gene is TRBJ2-7, the V gene TRBV11-3; TRBD2 agrees at 8 bases. CDR3 in amino acids: CASSFGLRTQGTSSYEQYF. CDR3 DNA: TGTGCCAGCAGCTTCGGACTTCGGACGCAGGGGACTAGCTCCTACGAGCAGTACTTC.